The source of this TCR beta chain is a study of shared clonotypes between healthy human individuals. Study-level information: A few men and a couple of women, aged 18 to 49, were donors.

Clones were sequenced by immunoSEQ multiplex PCR, and TCRdb holds only the in-frame ones, with some missing. This table holds about 470,000 clones, around 79% found once. J gave up 3 bases and V 2 bases, and 12 bases lay outside the gene matches. The CDR3 covers 17 residues. Sample: PBMCs. The chain is built from TRBV5-3 and TRBJ1-1; 8 positions agree with TRBD1. TRBV5-3 is designated an ORF whose function remains uncertain. The origin of this receptor is a woman in her thirties or forties in good health. Some clones in this sample may be carry-over from other donors' samples. CDR3 sequence: CARSFKYQGAFHTEAFF. CDR3 bases: TGTGCCAGAAGCTTCAAATATCAGGGGGCTTTTCACACTGAAGCTTTCTTT.